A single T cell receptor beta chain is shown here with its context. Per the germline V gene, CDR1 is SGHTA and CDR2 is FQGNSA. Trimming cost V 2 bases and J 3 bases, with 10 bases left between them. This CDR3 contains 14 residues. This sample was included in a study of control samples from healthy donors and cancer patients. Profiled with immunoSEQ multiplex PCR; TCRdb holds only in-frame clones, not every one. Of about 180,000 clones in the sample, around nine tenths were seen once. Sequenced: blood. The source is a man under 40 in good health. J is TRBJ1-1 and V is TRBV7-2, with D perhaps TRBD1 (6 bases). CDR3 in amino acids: CASSLQGRYTEAFF. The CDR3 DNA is TGTGCCAGCAGCTTACAGGGGCGGTACACTGAAGCTTTCTTT.